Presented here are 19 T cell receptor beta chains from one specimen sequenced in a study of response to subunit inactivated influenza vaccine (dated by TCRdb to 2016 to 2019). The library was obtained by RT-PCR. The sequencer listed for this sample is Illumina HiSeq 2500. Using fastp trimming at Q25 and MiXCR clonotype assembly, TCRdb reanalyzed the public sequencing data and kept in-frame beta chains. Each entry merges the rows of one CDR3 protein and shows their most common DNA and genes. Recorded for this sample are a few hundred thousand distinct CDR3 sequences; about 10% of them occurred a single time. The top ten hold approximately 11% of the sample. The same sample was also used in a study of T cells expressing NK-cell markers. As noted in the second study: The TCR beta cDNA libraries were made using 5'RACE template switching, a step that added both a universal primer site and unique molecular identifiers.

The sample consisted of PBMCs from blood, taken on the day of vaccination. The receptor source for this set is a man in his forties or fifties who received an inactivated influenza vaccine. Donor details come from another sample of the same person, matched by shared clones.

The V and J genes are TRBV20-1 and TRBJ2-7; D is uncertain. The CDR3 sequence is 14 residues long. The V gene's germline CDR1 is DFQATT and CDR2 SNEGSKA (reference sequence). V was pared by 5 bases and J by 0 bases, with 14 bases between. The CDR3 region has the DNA TGCAGTGCTCGCCGGGCTTTGTACTCCTACGAGCAGTACTTC. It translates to CSARRALYSYEQYF.

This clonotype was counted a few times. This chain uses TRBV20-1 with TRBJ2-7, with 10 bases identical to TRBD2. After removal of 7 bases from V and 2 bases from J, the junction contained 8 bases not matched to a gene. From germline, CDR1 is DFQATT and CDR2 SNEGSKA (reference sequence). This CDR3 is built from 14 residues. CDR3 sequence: CSGFLAGGTYEQYF. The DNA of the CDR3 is TGCAGTGGCTTCTTAGCGGGAGGCACCTACGAGCAGTACTTC.

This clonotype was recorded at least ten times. This CDR3 is CASSQGLAVATDTQYF. The CDR3 region has the DNA TGCGCCAGCAGCCAGGGACTAGCGGTTGCCACAGATACGCAGTATTTT. The rearrangement links TRBV5-1 to TRBJ2-3, with 11 positions matching TRBD2. The CDR3 consists of 16 residues. The V and J ends lost 4 bases and 2 bases, in that order; junction bases with no gene match: 6. The germline gives CDR1 SGHRS, CDR2 YFSETQ.

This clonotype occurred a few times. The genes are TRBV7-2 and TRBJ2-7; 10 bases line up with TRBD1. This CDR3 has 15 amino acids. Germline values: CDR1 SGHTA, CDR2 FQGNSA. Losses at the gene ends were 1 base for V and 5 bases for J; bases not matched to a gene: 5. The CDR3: CASSLVWTGGDEQYF. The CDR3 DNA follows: TGTGCCAGCAGCTTAGTCTGGACAGGGGGGGACGAGCAGTACTTC.

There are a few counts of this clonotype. The chain's CDR3 is CASGFSGSSYNSPLHF. In nucleotides, the CDR3 is TGTGCCAGCGGGTTTTCCGGGAGCTCCTATAATTCACCCCTCCACTTT. This chain joins TRBV28 and TRBJ1-6; D unresolved. Trimming took off 8 bases at V and 0 bases at J, with 14 bases between the two ends. The CDR3 is 16 residues long. Germline V gives CDR1 MDHEN, CDR2 SYDVKM.

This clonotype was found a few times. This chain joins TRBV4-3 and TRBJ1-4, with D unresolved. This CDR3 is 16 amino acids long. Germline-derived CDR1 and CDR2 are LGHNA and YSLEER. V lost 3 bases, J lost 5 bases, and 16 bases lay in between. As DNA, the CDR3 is TGCGCCAGCAGCCAGGAACGGACGGCTGCGAATGAAAAACTGTTTTTT. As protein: CASSQERTAANEKLFF.

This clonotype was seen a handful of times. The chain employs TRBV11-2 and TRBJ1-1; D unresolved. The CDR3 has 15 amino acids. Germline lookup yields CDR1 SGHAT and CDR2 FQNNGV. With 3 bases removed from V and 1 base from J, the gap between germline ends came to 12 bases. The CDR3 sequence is CASSLRLGGNTEAFF. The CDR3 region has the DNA TGTGCCAGCAGCTTGAGGTTAGGCGGGAACACTGAAGCTTTCTTT.

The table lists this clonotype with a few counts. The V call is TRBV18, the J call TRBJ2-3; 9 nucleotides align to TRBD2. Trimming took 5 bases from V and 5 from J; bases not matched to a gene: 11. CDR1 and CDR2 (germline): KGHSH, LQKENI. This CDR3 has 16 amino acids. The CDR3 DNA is TGTGCCAGCTCATTCCGGCTAGCGGGGTCGGGAGATACGCAGTATTTT. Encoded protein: CASSFRLAGSGDTQYF.

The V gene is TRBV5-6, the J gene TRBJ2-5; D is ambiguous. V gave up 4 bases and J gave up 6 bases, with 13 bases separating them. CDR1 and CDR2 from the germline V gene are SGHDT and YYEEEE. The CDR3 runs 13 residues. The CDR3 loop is CASSPRAGKTQYF. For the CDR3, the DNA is TGTGCCAGCAGCCCCCGAGCCGGAAAGACCCAGTACTTC.

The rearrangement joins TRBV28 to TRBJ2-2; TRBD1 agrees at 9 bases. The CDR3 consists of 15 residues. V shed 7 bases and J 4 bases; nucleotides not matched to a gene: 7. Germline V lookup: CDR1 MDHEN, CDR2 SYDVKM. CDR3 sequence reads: CASTHWTGATGELFF. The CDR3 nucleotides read TGTGCCAGCACCCATTGGACAGGGGCCACCGGGGAGCTGTTTTTT.

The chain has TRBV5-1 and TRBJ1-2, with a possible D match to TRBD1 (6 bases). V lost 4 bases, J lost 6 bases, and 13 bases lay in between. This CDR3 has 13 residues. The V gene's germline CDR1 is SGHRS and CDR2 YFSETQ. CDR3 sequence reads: CASSATGLDGYTF. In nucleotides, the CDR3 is TGCGCCAGCAGCGCCACAGGGCTGGATGGCTACACCTTC. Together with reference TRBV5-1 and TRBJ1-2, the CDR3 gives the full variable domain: KAGVTQTPRYLIKTRGQQVTLSCSPISGHRSVSWYQQTPGQGLQFLFEYFSETQRNKGNFPGRFSGRQFSNSRSEMNVSTLELGDSALYLCASSATGLDGYTFGSGTRLTVV.

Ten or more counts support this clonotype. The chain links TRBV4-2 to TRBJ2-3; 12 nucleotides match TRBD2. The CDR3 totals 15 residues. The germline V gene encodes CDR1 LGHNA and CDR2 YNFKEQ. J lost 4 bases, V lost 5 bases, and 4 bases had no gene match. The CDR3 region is CASSKGLAGADTQYF. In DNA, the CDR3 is TGTGCCAGCAGCAAGGGACTAGCGGGTGCAGATACGCAGTATTTT.

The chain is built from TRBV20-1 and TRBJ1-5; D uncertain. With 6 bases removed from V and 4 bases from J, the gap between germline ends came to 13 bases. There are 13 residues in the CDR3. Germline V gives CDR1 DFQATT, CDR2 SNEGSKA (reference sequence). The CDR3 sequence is CSAQTQSNQPQHF. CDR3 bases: TGCAGTGCCCAGACACAGTCAAATCAGCCCCAGCATTTT.

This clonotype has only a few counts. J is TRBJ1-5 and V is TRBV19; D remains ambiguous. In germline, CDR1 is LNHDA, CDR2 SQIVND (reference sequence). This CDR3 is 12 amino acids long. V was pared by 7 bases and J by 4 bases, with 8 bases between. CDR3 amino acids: CASKDGNQPQHF. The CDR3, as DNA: TGTGCCAGTAAGGACGGGAATCAGCCCCAGCATTTT.

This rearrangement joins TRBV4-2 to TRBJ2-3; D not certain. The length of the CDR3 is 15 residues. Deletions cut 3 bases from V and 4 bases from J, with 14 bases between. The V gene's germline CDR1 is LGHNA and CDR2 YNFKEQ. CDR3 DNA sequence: TGTGCCAGCAGCCACACTCCCGAGTTCCCAGATACGCAGTATTTT. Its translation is CASSHTPEFPDTQYF.

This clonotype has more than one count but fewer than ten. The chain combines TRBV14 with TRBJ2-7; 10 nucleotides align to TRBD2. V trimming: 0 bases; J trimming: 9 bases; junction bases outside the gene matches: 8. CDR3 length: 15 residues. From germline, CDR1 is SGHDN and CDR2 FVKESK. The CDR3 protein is CASSQEGLAEMAQYF. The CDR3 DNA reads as TGTGCCAGCAGCCAAGAAGGACTAGCGGAAATGGCGCAGTACTTC.

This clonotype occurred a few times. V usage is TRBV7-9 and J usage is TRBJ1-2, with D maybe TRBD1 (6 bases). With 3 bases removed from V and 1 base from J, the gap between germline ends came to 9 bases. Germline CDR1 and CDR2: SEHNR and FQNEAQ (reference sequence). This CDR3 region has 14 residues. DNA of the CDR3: TGTGCCAGCAGCTTCATCAGGGGTAACTATGGCTACACCTTC. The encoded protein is CASSFIRGNYGYTF. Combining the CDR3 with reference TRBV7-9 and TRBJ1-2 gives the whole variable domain DTGVSQNPRHKITKRGQNVTFRCDPISEHNRLYWYRQTLGQGPEFLTYFQNEAQLEKSRLLSDRFSAERPKGSFSTLEIQRTEQGDSAMYLCASSFIRGNYGYTFGSGTRLTVV.

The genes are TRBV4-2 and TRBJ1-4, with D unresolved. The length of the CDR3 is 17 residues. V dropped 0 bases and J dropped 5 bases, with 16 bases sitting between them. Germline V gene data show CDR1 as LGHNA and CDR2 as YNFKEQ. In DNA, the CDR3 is TGTGCCAGCAGCCAAGATAGTGCGGGCAGATCAAATGAAAAACTGTTTTTT. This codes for CASSQDSAGRSNEKLFF.

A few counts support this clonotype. The CDR3 nucleotides are TGTGCCAGCAGTTTAGATTTTGGGACCCAGTACTTC. Its protein product is CASSLDFGTQYF. The chain has TRBV28 and TRBJ2-5, with D hard to call. This CDR3 region has 12 residues. With 2 bases removed from V and 7 bases from J, the gap between germline ends came to 8 bases. Germline V CDR1 and CDR2: MDHEN, SYDVKM.